The 26 T cell receptor beta chains reported below all come from one sample, sequenced in a study of blood T cells in healthy people across ages. A second PCR of 7 to 11 cycles used a sample-barcoded 5' primer and a J-beta primer mix. Via MiXCR, TCRdb re-called the 5' RACE reads, giving one row per CDR3 protein. Seen here are 380,000 or so distinct CDR3 sequences, roughly half observed once, and the top ten hold under 65%. The sequenced sample consisted of blood. All receptors derive from a man aged 55-75 years in good health.

In this sample, this clonotype turned up many times. The V and J genes are TRBV9 and TRBJ1-2, with D perhaps TRBD1 (6 bases). Trimming took off 6 bases at V and 0 bases at J, with 12 bases between the two ends. The CDR3 runs 14 residues. Germline CDR1 reads SGDLS; CDR2 reads YYNGEE. The chain's CDR3 is CASKAGQANYGYTF. The CDR3 coding sequence is TGTGCCAGCAAGGCGGGACAAGCTAACTATGGCTACACCTTC.

V usage is TRBV5-1 and J usage is TRBJ2-5, with TRBD1 as a possible D gene (5 bases). Trimming left V 0 bases short and J 2 bases short, with 14 bases between. The V gene's germline CDR1 is SGHRS and CDR2 YFSETQ. This CDR3 region has 16 residues. In DNA form, the CDR3 reads TGCGCCAGCAGCTTGGGGGTAGGGCAGGGACAAGAGACCCAGTACTTC. Its translation: CASSLGVGQGQETQYF.

This clonotype came up many times. V is TRBV3-1 and J is TRBJ2-5, with 7 bases matching TRBD2. Germline V gives CDR1 LGHDT, CDR2 YNNKEL (reference sequence). The CDR3 length is 15 residues. Trimming at V came to 0 bases and at J to 5 bases, leaving 6 bases not matched to a gene. This CDR3 reads CASSQEGEGGETQYF. In DNA form, the CDR3 reads TGTGCCAGCAGCCAAGAGGGGGAGGGTGGGGAGACCCAGTACTTC.

On this clonotype: A much more abundant neighbour one base away suggests this may be a read error. The chain links TRBV28 to TRBJ2-1; 9 nucleotides align to TRBD2. The CDR3 length is 16 residues. Germline V CDR1 and CDR2: MDHEN, SYDVKM. Trimming cost V 0 bases and J 9 bases; bases outside gene matches: 9. In DNA form, the CDR3 reads TGTGCCAGCAGTTTATGGGGACGAGCGGGAGGTGGTGAGCAGTTCTTC. Translated: CASSLWGRAGGGEQFF.

This chain joins TRBV5-6 and TRBJ1-6, with a possible D match to TRBD1 (6 bases). Germline CDR1 SGHDT, CDR2 YYEEEE. This CDR3 region has 16 residues. V shed 5 bases and J shed 7 bases, with 19 bases lying between them. The CDR3 DNA reads TGTGCCAGCAGGGACTGGACGGGGGCCGGGAATTCACCCCTCCACTTT. Translating it yields CASRDWTGAGNSPLHF.

In its sample, this clonotype was seen a few times. The chain has TRBV6-1 and TRBJ2-1, with 12 positions matching TRBD2. Germline V gene sequence: CDR1 MNHNS, CDR2 SASEGT. This CDR3 region has 15 residues. Losses at the gene ends were 4 bases for V and 9 bases for J; bases not matched to a gene: 7. The chain's CDR3 is CASSVRLAGGVEQFF. The CDR3 nucleotides are TGTGCCAGCAGTGTCAGGCTAGCGGGGGGGGTTGAGCAGTTCTTC.

This chain joins TRBV28 and TRBJ1-2; D possibly corresponds to TRBD1 (5 bases). The length of the CDR3 is 15 residues. Germline V gene data show CDR1 as MDHEN and CDR2 as SYDVKM. The V end was cut by 7 bases, the J end by 3 bases, with 18 bases between. The CDR3 nucleotides are TGTGCCAGCAATGAACCGGGGGTTGAGGACTATGGCTACACCTTC. It codes for CASNEPGVEDYGYTF.

The J gene is TRBJ2-1, the V gene TRBV7-9, with TRBD2 identical over 14 bases. The J call may be mistaken, given a closer DNA end match to TRBJ2-7. This CDR3 is 20 amino acids long. Germline CDR1 is SEHNR and CDR2 is FQNEAQ (reference sequence). CDR3 coding DNA: TGTGCCAGCAGCCCAGTGACTAGCGGGGGGGCCGCGGGCGCCTATAATGAGCAGTACTTC. This codes for CASSPVTSGGAAGAYNEQYF.

This clonotype has a count of ten or more. The CDR3 is CASSPEGGRTDTQYF. The CDR3 DNA follows: TGTGCCAGCAGCCCCGAAGGGGGTCGCACAGATACGCAGTATTTT. This chain joins TRBV4-2 and TRBJ2-3; the D gene is possibly TRBD1 (6 bases). V lost 4 bases and J 1 base, leaving 12 bases between the germline ends. The CDR3 contains 15 residues. The germline CDR1 and CDR2 sequences are LGHNA and YNFKEQ.

This clonotype was picked up many times. V usage is TRBV29-1 and J usage is TRBJ2-3; 8 bases are a match to TRBD2. Germline CDR1 and CDR2: SQVTM and ANQGSEA. This CDR3 contains 13 residues. Losses at the gene ends were 7 bases for V and 4 bases for J; bases not matched to a gene: 7. CDR3 DNA: TGCAGCGCTGGATGGCGGGGGGCAGATACGCAGTATTTT. Translated, it gives CSAGWRGADTQYF.

This chain links TRBV2 with TRBJ2-2; D is unresolved. Germline-derived CDR1 and CDR2 are SNHLY and FYNNEI. CDR3 length: 14 amino acids. V was cut by 5 bases and J by 5 bases, with 12 bases left in between. For the CDR3, the DNA is TGTGCCAGCAGTCGCTCGGGTGGGACCGGGGAGCTGTTTTTT. Translation: CASSRSGGTGELFF.

The chain carries TRBV28 and TRBJ2-7; no definite D call. V lost 7 bases to trimming and J lost 0 bases, with 10 bases between them. This CDR3 region has 13 residues. Germline assignment: CDR1 MDHEN and CDR2 SYDVKM. The CDR3 nucleotides read TGTGCCAGCACCCCCGGGTCCTCCTACGAGCAGTACTTC. Its protein product is CASTPGSSYEQYF.

The chain has TRBV6-2 or TRBV6-3 and TRBJ1-6; possible D gene TRBD1, 5 bases. CDR3 size: 14 residues. The V gene's germline CDR1 is MNHEY and CDR2 SVGEGT. V lost 6 bases and J 7 bases, leaving 13 bases between the germline ends. The CDR3 is CASSQDNGNSPLHF. The CDR3, as DNA: TGTGCCAGCAGCCAGGACAATGGGAATTCACCCCTCCACTTT.

This clonotype was counted ten times or more. The chain is built from TRBV7-2 and TRBJ2-7, with D tentatively TRBD2 (5 bases). CDR1 and CDR2 (germline): SGHTA, FQGNSA. There are 13 residues in the CDR3. Trimming pared 6 bases from V and 1 base from J, leaving 10 bases between. CDR3 protein: CASSFGLSYEQYF. CDR3 nucleotides: TGTGCCAGCAGTTTCGGACTTTCCTACGAGCAGTACTTC.

As for this clonotype: One junction end disagrees with the germline gene, perhaps due to a read error. This chain joins TRBV5-6 and TRBJ1-2; 8 bases match TRBD1. The V gene's germline CDR1 is SGHDT and CDR2 YYEEEE. This CDR3 has 17 residues. This CDR3 reads CASSFLGVGQDNCGYTF. CDR3 bases: TGTGCCAGCAGCTTCCTCGGCGTGGGACAGGATAACTGTGGCTACACCTTC.

The chain carries TRBV7-6 and TRBJ2-3; D remains unclear. V dropped 3 bases and J dropped 0 bases, with 10 bases sitting between them. Germline CDR1 reads SGHVS; CDR2 reads FNYEAQ. The CDR3 is made up of 15 amino acids. The CDR3 protein is CASSLADGSTDTQYF. In nucleotides, the CDR3 is TGTGCCAGCAGCTTGGCGGATGGGAGCACAGATACGCAGTATTTT.

The V call is TRBV9, the J call TRBJ2-7; D gene uncertain. V dropped 3 bases and J dropped 0 bases, with 10 bases sitting between them. CDR3 size: 14 residues. Germline CDR1 and CDR2: SGDLS and YYNGEE. The CDR3 DNA sequence: TGTGCCAGCAGCGAGCAGCCAGGCTCCTACGAGCAGTACTTC. Protein sequence: CASSEQPGSYEQYF.

The J gene is TRBJ2-3, the V gene TRBV5-1, with 8 bases lining up with TRBD1. In germline, CDR1 is SGHRS, CDR2 YFSETQ. Trimming took 4 bases from V and 5 from J; bases not matched to a gene: 9. The CDR3 sequence is 15 residues long. CDR3 coding DNA: TGCGCCAGCAGCCTCGTAGGACAGGGTATAGATACGCAGTATTTT. Translation: CASSLVGQGIDTQYF.

This clonotype has a handful of counts. This rearrangement joins TRBV4-1 to TRBJ2-7, with D possibly called TRBD1 or TRBD2 (5 bases each). The CDR3 is made up of 14 amino acids. CDR1 is MGHRA and CDR2 is YSYEKL in the germline V gene. V lost 0 bases, J lost 4 bases, and 10 bases lay in between. The chain's CDR3 is CASSQEMRGYEQYF. The CDR3 DNA reads as TGCGCCAGCAGCCAAGAGATGAGGGGATACGAGCAGTACTTC.

The DNA of the CDR3 is TGCAGTGCTAGTTCCCGGGGAGAGACCCAGTACTTC. Its translation is CSASSRGETQYF. The chain links TRBV20-1 to TRBJ2-5, with D possibly TRBD2 on 5 matching bases. V shed 3 bases and J shed 4 bases, with 9 bases lying between them. Germline CDR1 DFQATT, CDR2 SNEGSKA (reference sequence). The CDR3 loop spans 12 amino acids.

Notes on this clonotype: The germline gene is not matched at one end of the junction; a read error may be the cause. The CDR3 nucleotides read TGTGCCAGCAGTCCGACAGGGGGCCGGGGCATTCAGTACTTC. This translates into CASSPTGGRGIQYF. This chain joins TRBV10-3 and TRBJ2-4, with 10 bases that match TRBD1. Germline V gene lookup returns CDR1 ENHRY and CDR2 SYGVKD. The CDR3 contains 14 residues.

The rearrangement joins TRBV29-1 to TRBJ2-1; 9 bases are shared with TRBD1. The junction had 11 bases not matched to a gene; V was cut back by 7 bases and J by 4 bases. Germline V CDR1 and CDR2: SQVTM, ANQGSEA. CDR3 length: 15 residues. CDR3 sequence: CSARGGQGTYNEQFF. In nucleotides, the CDR3 is TGCAGCGCCCGTGGGGGACAGGGAACATACAATGAGCAGTTCTTC.

The chain has TRBV4-1 and TRBJ2-7; TRBD1 matches at 8 bases. Germline V gene lookup returns CDR1 MGHRA and CDR2 YSYEKL. V shed 4 bases and J 2 bases; nucleotides not matched to a gene: 7. This CDR3 region has 15 residues. The CDR3 protein is CASSRETGATYEQYF. The CDR3 DNA reads as TGCGCCAGCAGCCGAGAGACAGGGGCTACCTACGAGCAGTACTTC.

V is TRBV10-3 and J is TRBJ2-7, with D possibly being TRBD1 or TRBD2 (5 bases each). Looked up from germline, CDR1 is ENHRY and CDR2 is SYGVKD. The ends were cut back, 6 bases at V and 0 bases at J, with 12 bases in the middle. The CDR3 extends over 14 amino acids. CDR3 DNA sequence: TGTGCCATCAGCCGGGACGGGGACTCCTACGAGCAGTACTTC. Residues: CAISRDGDSYEQYF.

This clonotype turned up a few times. The chain employs TRBV5-1 and TRBJ2-1, with TRBD1 matching over 10 bases. This CDR3 comprises 16 residues. The germline V gene has CDR1 SGHRS and CDR2 YFSETQ. Losses at the gene ends were 2 bases for V and 2 bases for J; bases not matched to a gene: 4. The CDR3, as DNA: TGCGCCAGCAGCTTACCTGGGACAGGGGCCTACAATGAGCAGTTCTTC. Translating gives CASSLPGTGAYNEQFF.

Only one count was recorded for this clonotype. This may stem from a read error, because a much larger clone lies one nucleotide away. This chain uses TRBV7-2 with TRBJ2-1; no firm D call. This CDR3 has 15 residues. Germline V gene data show CDR1 as SGHTA and CDR2 as FQGNSA. V was trimmed by 0 bases and J by 5 bases, leaving 11 bases between them. The CDR3 coding sequence is TGTGCCAGCAGCTTAGCTTACGGCGGACACAATGAGCAGTTCTTC. Residues: CASSLAYGGHNEQFF.